Listed here are 20 T cell receptor beta chains from one sample, sequenced in a study of blood T cell repertoires in COVID-19. The repertoire was sequenced with immunoSEQ multiplex PCR; TCRdb's copy has only in-frame clones and lacks some. The data show roughly 180,000 clones, approximately 88% seen once. The sequencing sample was made of peripheral blood. Receptors were obtained from a woman in her thirties or forties with COVID-19, enrolled during active disease.

The CDR3 reads CASSYSPDSGNTIYF. CDR3 DNA sequence: TGTGCCAGCAGTTACAGCCCCGACTCTGGAAACACCATATATTTT. The V and J genes are TRBV6-5 and TRBJ1-3; D not certain. The CDR3 contains 15 residues. Trimming took off 2 bases at V and 0 bases at J, with 8 bases between the two ends. CDR1 MNHEY and CDR2 SVGAGI come from the germline V gene.

There are a few counts of this clone. This chain connects TRBV11-2 to TRBJ2-7; D unclear. V was clipped by 3 bases and J by 3 bases, with 12 bases between them. Germline CDR1 reads SGHAT; CDR2 reads FQNNGV. This CDR3 is 14 amino acids long. CDR3 DNA sequence: TGTGCCAGCAGCTTTACCAGCGTGAACTACGAGCAGTACTTC. It yields the protein CASSFTSVNYEQYF.

The chain combines TRBV14 with TRBJ1-1; perhaps TRBD1 as D (6 bases). The V gene's germline CDR1 is SGHDN and CDR2 FVKESK. Trimming removed 7 bases from V and 1 base from J, with 13 bases in between. The CDR3 is 14 amino acids. The CDR3 nucleotides read TGTGCCAGCACCTATCAACAGGGGAACACTGAAGCTTTCTTT. Its translation: CASTYQQGNTEAFF.

V and J are TRBV10-2 and TRBJ2-4, with unresolved D. The V gene's germline CDR1 is WSHSY and CDR2 SAAADI. The CDR3 consists of 13 residues. V lost 3 bases and J 8 bases, leaving 11 bases between the germline ends. CDR3 nucleotides: TGCGCCAGCAGTGAACGGAGAGGAGACATTCAGTACTTC. This translates into CASSERRGDIQYF.

This clone occurred once. V and J are TRBV19 and TRBJ1-1, with 9 bases that match TRBD1. J was trimmed by 1 base and V by 6 bases; bases with no gene match: 3. This CDR3 contains 14 residues. The germline V gene has CDR1 LNHDA and CDR2 SQIVND (reference sequence). The CDR3 DNA reads TGTGCCAGTAGAACAGGGGGCCGGAACACTGAAGCTTTCTTT. As protein: CASRTGGRNTEAFF. Full variable domain (missing parts from reference TRBV19 and TRBJ1-1): DGGITQSPKYLFRKEGQNVTLSCEQNLNHDAMYWYRQDPGQGLRLIYYSQIVNDFQKGDIAEGYSVSREKKESFPLTVTSAQKNPTAFYLCASRTGGRNTEAFFGQGTRLTVV.

The chain is built from TRBV19 and TRBJ1-1, with 10 bases aligning to TRBD1. The germline gives CDR1 LNHDA, CDR2 SQIVND (reference sequence). The CDR3 is 14 residues long. V was clipped by 6 bases and J by 7 bases; unmatched bases: 8. CDR3 in DNA: TGTGCCAGTAGCCAAGACAGGGGGCGGGGTGAAGCTTTCTTT. It codes for CASSQDRGRGEAFF.

The chain couples TRBV6-6 to TRBJ1-1; D ambiguous. This CDR3 has 11 residues. The V end was cut by 0 bases, the J end by 10 bases, with 6 bases between. The germline gives CDR1 MNHNY, CDR2 SVGAGI (reference sequence). This CDR3 reads CASSYSRGAFF. CDR3 bases: TGTGCCAGCAGTTACTCGCGGGGAGCTTTCTTT.

The chain is built from TRBV29-1 and TRBJ1-4; D gene unclear. Trimming took 5 bases from V and 1 from J, leaving 8 bases between them. This CDR3 spans 13 amino acids. The germline gives CDR1 SQVTM, CDR2 ANQGSEA. The CDR3 nucleotides read TGCAGCGTTAGGGAGGGAACTAATGAAAAACTGTTTTTT. Its translation is CSVREGTNEKLFF.

The J gene is TRBJ2-2, the V gene TRBV4-2, with D possibly being TRBD1 (5 bases). Germline lookup yields CDR1 LGHNA and CDR2 YNFKEQ. The ends were cut back, 0 bases at V and 1 base at J, with 9 bases in the middle. This CDR3 is built from 16 residues. This CDR3 reads CASSQDTGVNTGELFF. CDR3 coding DNA: TGTGCCAGCAGCCAAGATACAGGTGTGAACACCGGGGAGCTGTTTTTT.

V is TRBV7-9 and J is TRBJ2-2; no definite D call. CDR1 is SEHNR, CDR2 FQNEAQ, per germline (reference sequence). Trimming took 0 bases from V and 9 from J, leaving 14 bases between them. The CDR3 has 15 amino acids. The CDR3 nucleotides read TGTGCCAGCAGCTTAGCCCCGCCCGAGAGGTGGGAGCTGTTTTTT. It is translated as CASSLAPPERWELFF.

J is TRBJ2-7 and V is TRBV28; 10 bases match TRBD2. The trim removed 3 bases at V and 6 bases at J, leaving 14 bases unmatched. The CDR3 is 17 amino acids. Germline V gene data show CDR1 as MDHEN and CDR2 as SYDVKM. CDR3 DNA: TGTGCCAGCAGTTTGTTAAATAGCGGGAGGTACCGGGTCGAGCAGTACTTC. This translates into CASSLLNSGRYRVEQYF.

This clone was counted once. The genes are TRBV9 and TRBJ1-6, with D possibly being TRBD1 (5 bases). The V gene's germline CDR1 is SGDLS and CDR2 YYNGEE. This CDR3 is built from 16 residues. V was clipped by 0 bases and J by 14 bases, with 21 bases between them. In DNA form, the CDR3 reads TGTGCCAGCAGCGTAGACGGGGGTCAGCGTCAATCCACCCTCCACTTT. This gives the protein CASSVDGGQRQSTLHF.

The chain recombines TRBV3-1 (or the pseudogene TRBV3-2) with TRBJ2-7, with D possibly matching TRBD1 (5 bases). The V end lost 4 bases, the J end lost 6 bases, and 16 bases lay between the germline ends. Germline CDR1 and CDR2: LGHDT and YNNKEL (reference sequence). The CDR3 spans 14 residues. This chain's CDR3 is CASSLSGFWVEQYF. CDR3 in DNA: TGTGCCAGCAGCCTTTCAGGGTTCTGGGTCGAGCAGTACTTC.

The CDR3 nucleotides read TGCGCCAGCAGACCGGGACTAGGTAACAATGAGCAGTTCTTC. As protein: CASRPGLGNNEQFF. The chain links TRBV4-1 to TRBJ2-1; 8 positions agree with TRBD2. The V gene's germline CDR1 is MGHRA and CDR2 YSYEKL. The CDR3 is 14 amino acids. Trimming took 6 bases from V and 5 from J; bases not matched to a gene: 6.

This chain joins TRBV19 and TRBJ2-7; TRBD2 might be the D (6 bases). This CDR3 comprises 17 residues. Trimming stripped 3 bases from V and 5 bases from J, with 23 bases between. Germline CDR1 and CDR2: LNHDA and SQIVND (reference sequence). The CDR3 nucleotides read TGTGCCAGTAGTATGGTGGGCCAAGGAGGGCTTGGGGACGAGCAGTACTTC. This sequence encodes CASSMVGQGGLGDEQYF.

V is TRBV27 and J is TRBJ1-2, with D unclear. The germline gives CDR1 MNHEY, CDR2 SMNVEV (reference sequence). The V and J ends lost 6 bases and 0 bases respectively, with 14 bases between them. The length of the CDR3 is 15 residues. DNA of the CDR3: TGTGCCAGCAGCTCCCCCCGGGAGGCTAACTATGGCTACACCTTC. Its protein is CASSSPREANYGYTF.

DNA for the CDR3: TGTGCCATCAGTGACCTCCTGGGGGGGGGCACTGAAGCTTTCTTT. Protein product: CAISDLLGGGTEAFF. V gene TRBV10-3 combines with J gene TRBJ1-1; D is possibly TRBD1 (5 bases). Germline CDR1 ENHRY, CDR2 SYGVKD. The CDR3 is 15 residues long. The V gene lost 3 bases and the J gene lost 4 bases, with 15 bases spanning the gap.

The chain joins TRBV3-1 (or the pseudogene TRBV3-2) to TRBJ1-5; a possible D gene is TRBD1 (5 bases). Germline V lookup: CDR1 LGHDT, CDR2 YNNKEL (reference sequence). The V gene lost 6 bases and the J gene lost 5 bases, with 14 bases spanning the gap. The CDR3 extends over 14 amino acids. The CDR3 protein is CASSGQGKDQPQHF. As DNA, the CDR3 is TGTGCCAGCAGTGGTCAGGGTAAGGATCAGCCCCAGCATTTT.

This chain uses TRBV6-5 with TRBJ2-4, with 8 nucleotides matching TRBD1. CDR1 and CDR2 from the germline V gene are MNHEY and SVGAGI. After removal of 5 bases from V and 1 base from J, the junction contained 4 bases not matched to a gene. The CDR3 has 15 residues. Written as DNA, the CDR3 is TGTGCCAGCAGTACGGACAGGGAGGCCAAAAACATTCAGTACTTC. Translated, it gives CASSTDREAKNIQYF.

Many counts were recorded for this clone. The J gene is TRBJ1-5, the V gene TRBV6-5; no clear D gene. The CDR3 runs to 15 residues. Trimming removed 6 bases at V and 2 bases at J, with 14 bases between. In germline, CDR1 is MNHEY, CDR2 SVGAGI. The CDR3 bases are TGTGCCAGCAGCCAACAAAACGGGGGCAATCAGCCCCAGCATTTT. Protein product: CASSQQNGGNQPQHF.